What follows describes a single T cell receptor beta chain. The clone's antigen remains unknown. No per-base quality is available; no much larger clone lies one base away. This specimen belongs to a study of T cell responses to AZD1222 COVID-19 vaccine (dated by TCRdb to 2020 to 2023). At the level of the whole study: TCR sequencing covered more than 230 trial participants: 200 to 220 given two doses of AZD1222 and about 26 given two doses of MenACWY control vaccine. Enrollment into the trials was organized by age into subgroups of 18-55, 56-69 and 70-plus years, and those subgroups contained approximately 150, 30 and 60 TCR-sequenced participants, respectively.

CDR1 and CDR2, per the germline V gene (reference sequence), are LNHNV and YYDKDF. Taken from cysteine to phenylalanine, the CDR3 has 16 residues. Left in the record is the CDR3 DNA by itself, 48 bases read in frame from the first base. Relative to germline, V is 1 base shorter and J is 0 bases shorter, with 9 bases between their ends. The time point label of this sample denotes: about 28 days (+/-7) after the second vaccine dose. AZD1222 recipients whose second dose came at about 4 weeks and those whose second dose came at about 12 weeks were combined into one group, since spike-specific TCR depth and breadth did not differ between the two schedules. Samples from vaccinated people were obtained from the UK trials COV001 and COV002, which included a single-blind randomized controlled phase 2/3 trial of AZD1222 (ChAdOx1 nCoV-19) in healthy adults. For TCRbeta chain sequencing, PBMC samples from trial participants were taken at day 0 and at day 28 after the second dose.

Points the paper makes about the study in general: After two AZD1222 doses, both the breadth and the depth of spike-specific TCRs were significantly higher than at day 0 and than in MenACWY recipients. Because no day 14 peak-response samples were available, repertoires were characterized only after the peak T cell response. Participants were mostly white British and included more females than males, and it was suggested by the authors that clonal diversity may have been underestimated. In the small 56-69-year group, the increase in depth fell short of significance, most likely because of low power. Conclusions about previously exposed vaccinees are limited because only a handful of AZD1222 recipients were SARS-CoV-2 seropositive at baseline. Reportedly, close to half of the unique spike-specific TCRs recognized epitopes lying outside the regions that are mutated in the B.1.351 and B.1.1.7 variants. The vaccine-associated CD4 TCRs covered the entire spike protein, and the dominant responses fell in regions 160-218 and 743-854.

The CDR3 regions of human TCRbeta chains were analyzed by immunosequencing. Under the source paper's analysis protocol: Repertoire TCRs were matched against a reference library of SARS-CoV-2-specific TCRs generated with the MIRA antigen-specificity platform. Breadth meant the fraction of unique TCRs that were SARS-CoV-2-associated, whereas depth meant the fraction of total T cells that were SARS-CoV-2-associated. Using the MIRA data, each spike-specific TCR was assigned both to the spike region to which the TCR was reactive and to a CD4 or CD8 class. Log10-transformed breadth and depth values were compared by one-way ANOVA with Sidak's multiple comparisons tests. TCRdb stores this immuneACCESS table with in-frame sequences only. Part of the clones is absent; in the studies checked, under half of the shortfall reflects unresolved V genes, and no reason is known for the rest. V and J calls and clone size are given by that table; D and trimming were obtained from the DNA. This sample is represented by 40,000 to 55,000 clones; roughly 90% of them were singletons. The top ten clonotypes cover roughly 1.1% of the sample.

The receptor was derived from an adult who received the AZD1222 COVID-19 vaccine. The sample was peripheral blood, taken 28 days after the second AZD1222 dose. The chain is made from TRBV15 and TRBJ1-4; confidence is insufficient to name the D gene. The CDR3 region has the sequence CATSRASLTTNEKLFF. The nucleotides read TGTGCCACCAGCAGAGCGTCACTTACAACTAATGAAAAACTGTTTTTT.